These T cell receptor beta chains were read from a single sample in a study of Graves' ophthalmopathy and Graves' hyperthyroidism. TCRdb re-analysed the multiplex PCR reads in MiXCR, keeping a single row per CDR3 protein. Of about 740,000 distinct CDR3 sequences listed, about 44% are singletons. Material for sequencing was peripheral blood. These TCRs come from an adult man with Graves' ophthalmopathy. The CDR3 runs from the conserved cysteine through the conserved F or W. A D gene is named only where the DNA matches it firmly. For some rows the clone size is stated as once, few or many, or as a class when expanded; others skip it.

clone_size: NA
d_call: NA
j_call: TRBJ2-2
v_call: TRBV7-2
cdr3_aa: CASSSLITGELFF
cdr3_nt: TGTGCCAGCAGCTCCTTAATCACCGGGGAGCTGTTTTTT

clone_size: many
d_call: NA
j_call: TRBJ2-2
v_call: TRBV7-9
cdr3_aa: CASSPDRSGELFF
cdr3_nt: TGTGCCAGCAGCCCCGATCGTTCCGGGGAGCTGTTTTTT

clone_size: NA
d_call: NA
j_call: TRBJ1-5
v_call: TRBV12-3/TRBV12-4
cdr3_aa: CASSLSDSHQPQHF
cdr3_nt: TGTGCCAGCAGTTTATCGGACAGCCATCAGCCCCAGCATTTT

clone_size: NA
d_call: NA
j_call: TRBJ1-2
v_call: TRBV12-3/TRBV12-4
cdr3_aa: CASSSAPNGYTF
cdr3_nt: TGTGCCAGCAGTTCGGCCCCTAATGGCTACACCTTC

clone_size: NA
d_call: TRBD2
j_call: TRBJ2-7
v_call: TRBV7-2
cdr3_aa: CASSPGLAGARTYEQYF
cdr3_nt: TGTGCCAGCAGTCCGGGACTAGCGGGCGCTAGGACCTACGAGCAGTACTTC

clone_size: few
d_call: TRBD1
j_call: TRBJ2-5
v_call: TRBV2
cdr3_aa: CASSEASRGYQDTQYF
cdr3_nt: TGTGCCAGCAGTGAAGCGAGCAGGGGGTATCAAGACACCCAGTACTTC

clone_size: NA
d_call: NA
j_call: TRBJ2-5
v_call: TRBV9
cdr3_aa: CASSVGWGVGETQYF
cdr3_nt: TGTGCCAGCAGCGTAGGCTGGGGGGTAGGGGAGACCCAGTACTTC

clone_size: few
d_call: NA
j_call: TRBJ1-5
v_call: TRBV25-1
cdr3_aa: CASIFTGGGQPQHF
cdr3_nt: TGTGCCAGCATCTTCACCGGGGGGGGCCAGCCCCAGCATTTT

clone_size: NA
d_call: NA
j_call: TRBJ2-7
v_call: TRBV10-3
cdr3_aa: CASSRPRVVYEQYF
cdr3_nt: TGTGCCAGCAGCCGACCCAGGGTTGTGTACGAGCAGTACTTC

clone_size: few
d_call: NA
j_call: TRBJ1-1
v_call: TRBV12-3/TRBV12-4
cdr3_aa: CASSPGRAALNLPEAFF
cdr3_nt: TGTGCCAGCAGCCCTGGCAGGGCGGCCCTTAATCTGCCTGAAGCTTTCTTT

clone_size: many
d_call: NA
j_call: TRBJ1-5
v_call: TRBV7-2
cdr3_aa: CASSRQGNQPQHF
cdr3_nt: TGTGCCAGCAGTCGACAGGGCAATCAGCCCCAGCATTTT

clone_size: few
d_call: NA
j_call: TRBJ1-1
v_call: TRBV9
cdr3_aa: CASSTRPDYQNPEAFF
cdr3_nt: TGTGCCAGCAGCACGAGACCAGACTACCAGAACCCTGAAGCTTTCTTT

clone_size: NA
d_call: NA
j_call: TRBJ2-7
v_call: TRBV10-2
cdr3_aa: CASRTITAYEQYF
cdr3_nt: TGCGCCAGCCGAACAATTACAGCTTACGAGCAGTACTTC

clone_size: NA
d_call: NA
j_call: TRBJ2-7
v_call: TRBV28
cdr3_aa: CASSFGTGSRSAYEQYF
cdr3_nt: TGTGCCAGCAGTTTCGGTACCGGGTCTAGAAGTGCCTACGAGCAGTACTTC

clone_size: many
d_call: NA
j_call: TRBJ1-2
v_call: TRBV15
cdr3_aa: CATSRVQGRPQAGYTF
cdr3_nt: TGTGCCACCAGCAGAGTCCAAGGTCGGCCCCAGGCTGGCTACACCTTC

clone_size: few
d_call: NA
j_call: TRBJ2-5
v_call: TRBV7-2
cdr3_aa: CASSLSRIQETQYF
cdr3_nt: TGTGCCAGCAGCTTATCCCGCATCCAAGAGACCCAGTACTTC

clone_size: many
d_call: TRBD2
j_call: TRBJ2-7
v_call: TRBV7-2
cdr3_aa: CASSPDSGRASEQYF
cdr3_nt: TGTGCCAGCAGCCCAGATAGCGGGAGGGCCTCCGAGCAGTACTTC

clone_size: many
d_call: NA
j_call: TRBJ1-2
v_call: TRBV29-1
cdr3_aa: CSVVAQLANYGYTF
cdr3_nt: TGCAGCGTTGTAGCACAGCTAGCTAACTATGGCTACACCTTC

clone_size: NA
d_call: TRBD1
j_call: TRBJ2-7
v_call: TRBV13
cdr3_aa: CASSVSVGQGRGDEQYF
cdr3_nt: TGTGCCAGCAGCGTATCCGTTGGACAGGGCCGTGGTGACGAGCAGTACTTC

clone_size: many
d_call: TRBD2
j_call: TRBJ2-7
v_call: TRBV9
cdr3_aa: CASSVGLAGEQYF
cdr3_nt: TGTGCCAGCAGCGTAGGACTAGCAGGGGAGCAGTACTTC

clone_size: NA
d_call: NA
j_call: TRBJ1-1
v_call: TRBV7-2
cdr3_aa: CASSLDTLGEAFF
cdr3_nt: TGTGCCAGCAGCTTGGATACTTTAGGTGAAGCTTTCTTT

clone_size: NA
d_call: TRBD2
j_call: TRBJ2-7
v_call: TRBV29-1
cdr3_aa: CSIVPAADSGSYEQYF
cdr3_nt: TGCAGCATTGTCCCCGCGGCAGATAGCGGGAGCTACGAGCAGTACTTC

clone_size: many
d_call: NA
j_call: TRBJ1-1
v_call: TRBV2
cdr3_aa: CASSPARGSGEAFF
cdr3_nt: TGTGCCAGCAGCCCTGCTCGGGGGAGTGGTGAAGCTTTCTTT

clone_size: NA
d_call: NA
j_call: TRBJ1-6
v_call: TRBV10-3
cdr3_aa: CAASPGLYSPLHF
cdr3_nt: TGTGCCGCCAGCCCAGGGTTGTATTCACCCCTCCACTTT

clone_size: NA
d_call: TRBD1
j_call: TRBJ2-2
v_call: TRBV25-1
cdr3_aa: CASTPPTGLSGELFF
cdr3_nt: TGTGCCAGCACCCCGCCGACAGGGTTGTCCGGGGAGCTGTTTTTT

clone_size: many
d_call: NA
j_call: TRBJ1-1
v_call: TRBV7-9
cdr3_aa: CASSLQHLNTEAFF
cdr3_nt: TGTGCCAGCAGCCTACAGCATTTGAACACTGAAGCTTTCTTT

clone_size: NA
d_call: TRBD1
j_call: TRBJ2-3
v_call: TRBV25-1
cdr3_aa: CASGTGGITSFTDTQYF
cdr3_nt: TGTGCCTCTGGGACAGGGGGCATCACCTCCTTCACAGATACGCAGTATTTT

clone_size: NA
d_call: TRBD1
j_call: TRBJ1-5
v_call: TRBV14
cdr3_aa: CASSPKRGQVSNQPQHF
cdr3_nt: TGTGCCAGCAGCCCCAAAAGGGGACAGGTTAGCAATCAGCCCCAGCATTTT

clone_size: NA
d_call: TRBD1
j_call: TRBJ1-3
v_call: TRBV10-1
cdr3_aa: CASPGTASGNTIYF
cdr3_nt: TGCGCCAGCCCCGGGACAGCCTCTGGAAACACCATATATTTT

clone_size: many
d_call: TRBD1
j_call: TRBJ2-7
v_call: TRBV29-1
cdr3_aa: CSVGDRGYEQYF
cdr3_nt: TGCAGCGTTGGGGACAGGGGCTACGAGCAGTACTTC

clone_size: NA
d_call: NA
j_call: TRBJ2-2
v_call: TRBV25-1
cdr3_aa: CATSDVGEANTGELFF
cdr3_nt: TGTGCCACCAGTGATGTCGGGGAGGCGAACACCGGGGAGCTGTTTTTT

clone_size: NA
d_call: TRBD1
j_call: TRBJ1-5
v_call: TRBV10-2
cdr3_aa: CANSVGTGSRSNQPQHF
cdr3_nt: TGCGCCAACAGTGTAGGGACAGGGAGCAGGAGCAATCAGCCCCAGCATTTT

clone_size: NA
d_call: NA
j_call: TRBJ2-2
v_call: TRBV25-1
cdr3_aa: CASRDWAGGELFF
cdr3_nt: TGTGCCAGCAGAGATTGGGCTGGCGGGGAGCTGTTTTTT

clone_size: few
d_call: NA
j_call: TRBJ2-5
v_call: TRBV7-9
cdr3_aa: CASSLATVSTQYF
cdr3_nt: TGTGCCAGCAGCTTAGCGACGGTTTCGACCCAGTACTTC

clone_size: NA
d_call: NA
j_call: TRBJ1-2
v_call: TRBV29-1
cdr3_aa: CSVEVQFYGYTF
cdr3_nt: TGCAGCGTTGAAGTACAGTTCTATGGCTACACCTTC

clone_size: once
d_call: TRBD2
j_call: TRBJ2-2
v_call: TRBV7-9
cdr3_aa: CASSFGLAGGTGELFF
cdr3_nt: TGTGCCAGCAGCTTCGGACTAGCGGGAGGCACGGGGGAGCTGTTTTTT

clone_size: NA
d_call: NA
j_call: TRBJ2-7
v_call: TRBV19
cdr3_aa: CASSIGGDLYEQYF
cdr3_nt: TGTGCCAGTAGTATAGGGGGGGACCTCTACGAGCAGTACTTC

clone_size: many
d_call: NA
j_call: TRBJ2-7
v_call: TRBV29-1
cdr3_aa: CSVGHQYEQYF
cdr3_nt: TGCAGCGTTGGACATCAATACGAGCAGTACTTC

clone_size: NA
d_call: TRBD2
j_call: TRBJ2-7
v_call: TRBV11-2
cdr3_aa: CASAAGGGLSFGEQYF
cdr3_nt: TGTGCCAGCGCCGCGGGGGGAGGGCTCTCTTTCGGCGAGCAGTACTTC

clone_size: few
d_call: NA
j_call: TRBJ1-5
v_call: TRBV5-1
cdr3_aa: CASSLTGNDQPQHF
cdr3_nt: TGCGCCAGCAGCTTAACAGGGAACGATCAGCCCCAGCATTTT

clone_size: NA
d_call: TRBD2
j_call: TRBJ2-5
v_call: TRBV7-9
cdr3_aa: CASSPSGRVPYNEQYF
cdr3_nt: TGTGCCAGCAGCCCAAGCGGGAGGGTCCCCTACAATGAGCAGTACTTC

clone_size: few
d_call: NA
j_call: TRBJ2-5
v_call: TRBV19
cdr3_aa: CASSIAKETQYF
cdr3_nt: TGTGCCAGTAGTATCGCAAAGGAGACCCAGTACTTC

clone_size: few
d_call: NA
j_call: TRBJ1-1
v_call: TRBV6-5
cdr3_aa: CASSYSTRGRLKEAFF
cdr3_nt: TGTGCCAGCAGTTACTCGACTCGGGGGCGACTAAAGGAAGCTTTCTTT

clone_size: many
d_call: NA
j_call: TRBJ1-6
v_call: TRBV5-8
cdr3_aa: CASSPSHRSPLHF
cdr3_nt: TGTGCCAGCAGCCCGAGCCACAGGTCACCCCTCCACTTT